Below, 5 T cell receptor beta chains from the same sample are listed, as sequenced in a study of blood T cell repertoires in COVID-19. Clones were read by immunoSEQ multiplex PCR, and TCRdb kept only the in-frame ones, dropping some. Found here are approximately 200,000 clones, 90% to 95% of them singletons; the top ten hold about 0.76%. The specimen sequenced was peripheral blood. Source of these receptors: a man aged 25-45 years with COVID-19, enrolled during active disease.

This clone was counted a few times. The rearrangement uses TRBV6-5 and TRBJ1-1; D perhaps matches TRBD1 (6 bases). CDR1 and CDR2 (germline): MNHEY, SVGAGI. Trimming removed 6 bases at V and 7 bases at J, with 12 bases between. The CDR3 contains 12 residues. CDR3 region: CASSLQGNEAFF. CDR3 DNA: TGTGCCAGCAGCTTACAGGGAAATGAAGCTTTCTTT.

The chain links TRBV19 to TRBJ2-2; 7 nucleotides line up with TRBD1. CDR3 size: 16 residues. Germline V gene sequence: CDR1 LNHDA, CDR2 SQIVND (reference sequence). V dropped 4 bases and J dropped 3; count of bases not matched to a gene: 8. The chain's CDR3 is CASSTSGGRHTGELFF. The CDR3 nucleotides read TGTGCCAGTAGTACATCAGGGGGACGTCACACCGGGGAGCTGTTTTTT. The entire variable domain, with the rest obtained from reference TRBV19 and TRBJ2-2, is as follows: DGGITQSPKYLFRKEGQNVTLSCEQNLNHDAMYWYRQDPGQGLRLIYYSQIVNDFQKGDIAEGYSVSREKKESFPLTVTSAQKNPTAFYLCASSTSGGRHTGELFFGEGSRLTVL.

The chain combines TRBV27 with TRBJ2-2, with D perhaps matching TRBD1 (5 bases). The V end was cut by 6 bases, the J end by 4 bases, with 18 bases between. This CDR3 is 16 amino acids long. Germline assignment: CDR1 MNHEY and CDR2 SMNVEV (reference sequence). CDR3 nucleotides: TGTGCCAGCAGATCGGACACAACTATGCTCACCGGGGAGCTGTTTTTT. It is translated as CASRSDTTMLTGELFF.

The chain links TRBV4-2 to TRBJ2-1; 14 bases match TRBD2. The CDR3 consists of 16 residues. Germline V gene sequence: CDR1 LGHNA, CDR2 YNFKEQ. The ends lost 2 bases at V and 7 bases at J; junction bases unmatched: 4. The CDR3 DNA is TGTGCCAGCAGCCAACTGACTAGCGGGGGGGGGAATGAGCAGTTCTTC. Encoded protein: CASSQLTSGGGNEQFF.

This sequence joins TRBV7-9 and TRBJ1-2; no clear D. V gave up 5 bases and J gave up 2 bases, with 15 bases separating them. CDR3 length equals 15 residues. Germline values: CDR1 SEHNR, CDR2 FQNEAQ (reference sequence). As DNA, the CDR3 is TGTGCCAGCAGCATCGACATTACAGTCAACTATGGCTACACCTTC. Translation gives CASSIDITVNYGYTF.